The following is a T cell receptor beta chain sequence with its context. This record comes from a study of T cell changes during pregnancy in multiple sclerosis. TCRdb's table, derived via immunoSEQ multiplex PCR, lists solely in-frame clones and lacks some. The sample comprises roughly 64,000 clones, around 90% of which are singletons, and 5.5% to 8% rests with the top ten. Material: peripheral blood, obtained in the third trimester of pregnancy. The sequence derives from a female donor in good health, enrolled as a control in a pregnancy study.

Written as DNA, the CDR3 is TGTGCCAGCAGCGTTACGGGACTAGCGGGGGACCGGGGCATGAGGAATGAGCAGTTCTTC. The encoded protein is CASSVTGLAGDRGMRNEQFF. This chain links TRBV9 with TRBJ2-1; TRBD2 agrees at 14 bases. From germline, CDR1 is SGDLS and CDR2 YYNGEE. The CDR3 runs to 20 residues. The junction had 17 bases not matched to a gene; V was cut back by 2 bases and J by 7 bases.